The clone carrying this TCR beta chain came up a few times. Its target is not known. This sample is drawn from a study of stem cell transplantation in POMP-related autoinflammatory disease. Whole-study context: Hypothesis: faulty thymoproteasomes impair CD8+ T-cell selection, skewing TRB repertoires. Study observations and caveats: Fewer unique TRB V-J gene pairings were identified in patients with PRAID.

CDR3 length equals 15 residues. Germline V lookup: CDR1 LNHNV, CDR2 YYDKDF (reference sequence). The V end lost 1 base, the J end lost 3 bases, and 12 bases lay between the germline ends. Produced via immunoSEQ multiplex PCR; TCRdb's table is partial and in-frame only. The sample shows about 6,900 clones, less than 90% of them seen only once. The sample comprised a CXCR5-defined cell subset from PBMCs. The TCR comes from a human donor in good health. The chain joins TRBV15 to TRBJ1-1, with D possibly TRBD1 on 5 matching bases. CDR3 residues: CATSRAGTGDTEAFF. The CDR3 DNA is TGTGCCACCAGCAGAGCCGGGACGGGGGACACTGAAGCTTTCTTT. The entire variable domain, with the rest obtained from reference TRBV15 and TRBJ1-1, is as follows: DAMVIQNPRYQVTQFGKPVTLSCSQTLNHNVMYWYQQKSSQAPKLLFHYYDKDFNNEADTPDNFQSRRPNTSFCFLDIRSPGLGDTAMYLCATSRAGTGDTEAFFGQGTRLTVV.